The T cell receptor (beta chain) under discussion was sequenced for a study of CD8 T cells in Susac syndrome. The RNA input was 0.5 to 1 ug, and it was reverse transcribed with random hexamers. TCRdb recomputed calls from the immunoSEQ multiplex PCR reads with MiXCR, one row per CDR3 protein. The sample records fewer than 65,000 distinct CDR3 sequences, 90% to 95% being singletons. Germline V CDR1 and CDR2: LNHDA, SQIVND (reference sequence). The V and J ends lost 8 bases and 9 bases respectively, with 8 bases between them. The CDR3 sequence is 10 residues long. Negative magnetic isolation gave CD8+ and CD4+ cells; FACS enriched CD8+ TEMRA.

The sequenced sample consisted of CD8+ T cells from PBMCs. The receptor comes from a human donor in good health. The chain links TRBV19 to TRBJ1-5, with TRBD1 as a possible D gene (6 bases). As DNA, the CDR3 is TGTGCCAGTCAGGGGCCGCCCCAGCATTTT. This encodes CASQGPPQHF.